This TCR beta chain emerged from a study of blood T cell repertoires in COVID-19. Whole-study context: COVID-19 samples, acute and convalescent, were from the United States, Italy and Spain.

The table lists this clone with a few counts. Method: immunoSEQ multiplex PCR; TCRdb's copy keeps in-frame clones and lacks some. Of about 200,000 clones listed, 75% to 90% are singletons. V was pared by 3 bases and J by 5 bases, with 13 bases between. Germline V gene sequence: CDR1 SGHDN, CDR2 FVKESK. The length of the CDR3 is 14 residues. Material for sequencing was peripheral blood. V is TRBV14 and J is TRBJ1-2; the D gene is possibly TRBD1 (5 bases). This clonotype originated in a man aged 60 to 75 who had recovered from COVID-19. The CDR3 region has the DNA TGTGCCAGCAGCCAGGGGTCCGGGGGATATGGCTACACCTTC. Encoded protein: CASSQGSGGYGYTF.